The 8 T cell receptor beta chains below come from one sample, sequenced in a study of T cells in Graves' hyperthyroidism and ophthalmopathy. Regions amplified from RNA transcripts were the TCR beta CDR3 regions. Carried out on the TCR CDR3, a first-round RT-PCR used the HTBI primer set. TCRdb fed the multiplex PCR reads into MiXCR, producing one record per CDR3 protein. The sample has almost 600,000 distinct CDR3 sequences; about 45% are singletons. Sequencing input: peripheral blood or thyroid tissue (not recorded which). The receptors were sampled from a woman aged 18 to 35 with Graves' hyperthyroidism.

Of note for this clonotype: It may be a read error: a sequence one base away is much more abundant. The chain combines TRBV6-1 with TRBJ1-3; D gene unclear. The CDR3 totals 14 residues. Germline CDR1 is MNHNS and CDR2 is SASEGT. As DNA, the CDR3 is TGTGCCAGCAGCTCGGACCCGGCTGGAGACACCATATATTTT. This translates into CASSSDPAGDTIYF.

The genes are TRBV19 and TRBJ1-5, with a possible D match to TRBD1 (5 bases). This CDR3 comprises 15 residues. The ends were cut back, 9 bases at V and 0 bases at J, with 15 bases in the middle. The germline CDR1 and CDR2 sequences are LNHDA and SQIVND (reference sequence). The CDR3 DNA reads TGTGCCAGCAACCGACAGACTAATAGCAATCAGCCCCAGCATTTT. This sequence encodes CASNRQTNSNQPQHF. Variable domain in full (rest from reference TRBV19 and TRBJ1-5): DGGITQSPKYLFRKEGQNVTLSCEQNLNHDAMYWYRQDPGQGLRLIYYSQIVNDFQKGDIAEGYSVSREKKESFPLTVTSAQKNPTAFYLCASNRQTNSNQPQHFGDGTRLSIL.

This clonotype was counted at least ten times. The chain joins TRBV20-1 to TRBJ1-3, with TRBD1 identical over 7 bases. Germline V lookup: CDR1 DFQATT, CDR2 SNEGSKA (reference sequence). The ends lost 6 bases at V and 4 bases at J; junction bases unmatched: 15. This CDR3 has 16 residues. The CDR3 region is CSAAGRGRGAGNTIYF. CDR3 bases: TGCAGTGCCGCGGGGAGGGGGCGCGGGGCCGGAAACACCATATATTTT.

This clonotype was seen a few times. The chain carries TRBV7-3 and TRBJ2-5; no definite D call. With 3 bases removed from V and 2 bases from J, the gap between germline ends came to 7 bases. The CDR3 consists of 13 residues. Germline values: CDR1 SGHTA, CDR2 FQGTGA. CDR3 nucleotides: TGTGCCAGCAGCTTCGGACGTCAAGAGACCCAGTACTTC. Amino acid sequence: CASSFGRQETQYF.

Ten or more counts support this clonotype. This chain uses TRBV12-5 with TRBJ1-1; D is unresolved. The CDR3 is made up of 15 amino acids. Trimming left V 3 bases short and J 1 base short, with 12 bases between. CDR1 is LGHNT, CDR2 FRNRAP, per germline. CDR3 region: CASGFLRGRNTEAFF. The CDR3 nucleotides are TGTGCTAGTGGTTTCCTACGAGGGAGGAACACTGAAGCTTTCTTT.

Points on this clonotype: A much larger clone sits a single nucleotide away, making a read error possible. The chain recombines TRBV7-4 with TRBJ2-7; D gene unclear. The CDR3 is made up of 17 amino acids. Germline lookup yields CDR1 SGHVT and CDR2 SQSDAQ. V lost 6 bases to trimming and J lost 1 base, with 22 bases between them. CDR3 amino acids: CASSSLGLSSASYEQYF. The CDR3 DNA follows: TGTGCCAGCAGTTCCCTAGGATTGTCGTCCGCTTCCTACGAGCAGTACTTC. Drawing the rest from reference TRBV7-4 and TRBJ2-7, the complete variable domain is GAGVSQSPRYKVAKRGRDVALRCDSISGHVTLYWYRQTLGQGSEVLTYSQSDAQRDKSGRPSGRFSAERPERSVSTLKIQRTEQGDSAVYLCASSSLGLSSASYEQYFGPGTRLTVT.

The sample holds a few counts of this clonotype. The chain couples TRBV9 to TRBJ2-5, with D perhaps TRBD1 or TRBD2 (5 bases each). In germline, CDR1 is SGDLS, CDR2 YYNGEE. The CDR3 is made up of 15 amino acids. With 2 bases removed from V and 5 bases from J, the gap between germline ends came to 16 bases. The CDR3 protein is CASSVPGTYQETQYF. The CDR3 nucleotides are TGTGCCAGCAGCGTTCCCGGGACGTATCAGGAGACCCAGTACTTC.

The chain combines TRBV29-1 with TRBJ2-2; tentatively, D is TRBD2 (6 bases). Germline V lookup: CDR1 SQVTM, CDR2 ANQGSEA. This CDR3 has 16 residues. Deletions cut 6 bases from V and 3 bases from J, with 20 bases between. CDR3 region: CSVGNRRAGHTGELFF. The CDR3 DNA sequence: TGCAGCGTCGGAAACAGGAGGGCAGGGCACACCGGGGAGCTGTTTTTT.